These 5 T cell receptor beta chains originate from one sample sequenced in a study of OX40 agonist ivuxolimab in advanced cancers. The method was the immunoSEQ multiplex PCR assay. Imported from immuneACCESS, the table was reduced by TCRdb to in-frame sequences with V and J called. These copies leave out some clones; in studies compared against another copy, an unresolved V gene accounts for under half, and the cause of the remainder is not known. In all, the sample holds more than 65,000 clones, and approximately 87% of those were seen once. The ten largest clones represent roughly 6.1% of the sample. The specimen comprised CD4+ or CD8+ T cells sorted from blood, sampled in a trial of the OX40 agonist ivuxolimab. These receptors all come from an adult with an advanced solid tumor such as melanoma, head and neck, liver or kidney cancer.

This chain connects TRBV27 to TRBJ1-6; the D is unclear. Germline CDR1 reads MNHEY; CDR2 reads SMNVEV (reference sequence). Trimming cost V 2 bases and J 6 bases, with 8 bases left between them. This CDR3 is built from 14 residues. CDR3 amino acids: CASSLVDGNSPLHF. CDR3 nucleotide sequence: TGTGCCAGCAGTTTAGTGGACGGTAATTCACCCCTCCACTTT.

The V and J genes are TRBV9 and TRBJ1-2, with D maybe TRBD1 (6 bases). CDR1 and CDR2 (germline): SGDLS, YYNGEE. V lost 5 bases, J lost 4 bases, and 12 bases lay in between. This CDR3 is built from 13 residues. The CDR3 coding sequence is TGTGCCAGCAGGCGGGGGCCTAGCTATGGCTACACCTTC. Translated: CASRRGPSYGYTF.

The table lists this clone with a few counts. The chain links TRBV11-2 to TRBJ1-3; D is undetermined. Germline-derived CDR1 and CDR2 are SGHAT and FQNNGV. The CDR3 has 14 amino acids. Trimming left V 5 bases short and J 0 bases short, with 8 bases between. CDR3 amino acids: CASSMVFSGNTIYF. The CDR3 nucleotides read TGTGCCAGCAGCATGGTCTTCTCTGGAAACACCATATATTTT.

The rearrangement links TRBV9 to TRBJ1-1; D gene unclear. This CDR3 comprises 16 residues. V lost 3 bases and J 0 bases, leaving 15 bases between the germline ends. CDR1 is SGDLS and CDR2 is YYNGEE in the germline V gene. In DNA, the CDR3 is TGTGCCAGCAGCGCCTCGGTGGCGACAATGAACACTGAAGCTTTCTTT. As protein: CASSASVATMNTEAFF.

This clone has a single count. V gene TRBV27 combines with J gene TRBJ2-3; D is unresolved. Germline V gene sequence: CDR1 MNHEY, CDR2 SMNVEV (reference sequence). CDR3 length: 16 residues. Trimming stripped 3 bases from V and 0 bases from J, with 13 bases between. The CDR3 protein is CASSFSRARSTDTQYF. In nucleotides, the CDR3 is TGTGCCAGCAGTTTTAGTCGGGCGAGGAGCACAGATACGCAGTATTTT.